This passage covers 16 T cell receptor beta chains from one sample sequenced in a study of metastatic and nonmetastatic thyroid tumors. Using MiXCR, TCRdb reanalyzed the PCR reads. The sample lists 25,000 to 30,000 clones; about 4% were seen once. Each patient went into thyroid surgery without having received any treatment. The specimen was blood. These receptors were taken from a female donor with papillary thyroid cancer or a benign thyroid nodule (not recorded which). Some clones in this sample may be carry-over from other donors' samples.

Ten or more counts support this clone. J is TRBJ1-2 and V is TRBV19, with a weak D call TRBD1 (5 bases). There are 12 residues in the CDR3. Looked up from germline, CDR1 is LNHDA and CDR2 is SQIVND (reference sequence). Trimming left V 7 bases short and J 5 bases short, with 11 bases between. The CDR3, as DNA: TGTGCCAGTACGGAGAGACAGTATGGCTACACCTTC. Translating gives CASTERQYGYTF. Complete variable domain (other parts from reference TRBV19 and TRBJ1-2): DGGITQSPKYLFRKEGQNVTLSCEQNLNHDAMYWYRQDPGQGLRLIYYSQIVNDFQKGDIAEGYSVSREKKESFPLTVTSAQKNPTAFYLCASTERQYGYTFGSGTRLTVV.

This clone was detected only a few times. The chain uses TRBV27 and TRBJ2-2; 7 nucleotides align to TRBD1. Germline V gene sequence: CDR1 MNHEY, CDR2 SMNVEV (reference sequence). The CDR3 is 15 residues long. V shed 7 bases and J 0 bases; nucleotides not matched to a gene: 5. Here the CDR3 reads CASTRDSSNTGELFF. CDR3 bases: TGTGCCAGCACCCGGGACAGCTCGAACACCGGGGAGCTGTTTTTT.

By sample share, this clone is medium-sized (0.01 to 0.1%). The chain joins TRBV28 to TRBJ1-2; D might be TRBD1 (5 bases). The germline V gene encodes CDR1 MDHEN and CDR2 SYDVKM. V was cut by 5 bases and J by 3 bases, with 16 bases left in between. The CDR3 loop spans 15 amino acids. CDR3 DNA sequence: TGTGCCAGCAGTGTGGGGGGGGTAGGCGACTATGGCTACACCTTC. Amino acid sequence: CASSVGGVGDYGYTF.

There are many counts of this clone. A much bigger clone sits one base away, suggesting this may be a read error. The chain combines TRBV6-1 with TRBJ1-2; 10 nucleotides match TRBD1. CDR1 is MNHNS, CDR2 SASEGT, per germline. The CDR3 has 14 amino acids. The CDR3 DNA sequence: TGTGCCAGCAGTAAGGACAGGGGGAGAGATGGCCACACCTTC. It specifies CASSKDRGRDGHTF.

This clone was seen repeatedly, ten times or more. The chain combines TRBV19 with TRBJ2-1, with 9 bases lining up with TRBD2. Germline trimming cut 4 bases from V and 8 bases from J; bases unmatched to any gene: 6. The germline CDR1 and CDR2 sequences are LNHDA and SQIVND (reference sequence). The CDR3 spans 14 residues. For the CDR3, the DNA is TGTGCCAGTAGTAGCCCTAGCGGGAAGGATGAGCAGTTCTTC. Translated: CASSSPSGKDEQFF.

This clone was seen a handful of times. With a much larger clone just one base away, this may be a read error. The chain recombines TRBV5-1 with TRBJ1-1, with a weak D call TRBD1 (5 bases). V was clipped by 4 bases and J by 6 bases, with 16 bases between them. CDR3 length equals 14 residues. Germline V gene sequence: CDR1 SGHRS, CDR2 YFSETQ. DNA of the CDR3: TGCGCCAGCAGCGGGGTGGGGGTGGTTGCTGAAGCTTTCTTT. Translation gives CASSGVGVVAEAFF.

This clone came up many times. The CDR3: CSASSDPVNEQFF. CDR3 DNA: TGCAGTGCGAGCAGCGACCCGGTCAATGAGCAGTTCTTC. The chain recombines TRBV20-1 with TRBJ2-1; the D is unclear. This CDR3 has 13 amino acids. V lost 6 bases and J lost 6, with 15 bases in between. Per germline, CDR1 DFQATT and CDR2 SNEGSKA (reference sequence).

This clone counts as medium-sized (0.01 to 0.1%). The rearrangement links TRBV28 to TRBJ1-3; D ambiguous. The length of the CDR3 is 13 residues. Germline CDR1 is MDHEN and CDR2 is SYDVKM. V lost 8 bases and J 2 bases, leaving 10 bases between the germline ends. The CDR3 sequence: CASLDLAGNTIYF. CDR3 nucleotide sequence: TGTGCCAGCTTGGACCTGGCTGGAAACACCATATATTTT.

This chain links TRBV12-3 or TRBV12-4 with TRBJ2-3, with 11 nucleotides matching TRBD2. Germline trimming cut 5 bases from V and 3 bases from J; bases unmatched to any gene: 7. The length of the CDR3 is 16 residues. This CDR3 is CASSPGLAGRTDTQYF. The CDR3 DNA sequence: TGTGCCAGCAGTCCCGGACTAGCGGGTAGGACAGATACGCAGTATTTT.

Many counts were recorded for this clone. The chain links TRBV12-3 or TRBV12-4 to TRBJ2-5; 10 bases are a match to TRBD2. The CDR3 consists of 16 residues. J was trimmed by 4 bases and V by 7 bases; bases with no gene match: 12. CDR3 region: CASTLGASGRGETQYF. The CDR3, as DNA: TGTGCCAGCACCCTCGGGGCTAGCGGGAGAGGAGAGACCCAGTACTTC.

V usage is TRBV6-2 or TRBV6-3 and J usage is TRBJ1-2; D is ambiguous. The length of the CDR3 is 12 residues. Germline CDR1 is MNHEY and CDR2 is SVGEGT. Deletions cut 5 bases from V and 5 bases from J, with 9 bases between. For the CDR3, the DNA is TGTGCCAGCAGTCCGGTGGGTTATGGCTACACCTTC. It yields the protein CASSPVGYGYTF.

This clone occurred many times. The junction does not match germline at one end; this may be a read error. The J gene is TRBJ1-3, the V gene TRBV9; D is unclear. CDR3 length equals 14 residues. Per germline, CDR1 SGDLS and CDR2 YYNGEE. Here the CDR3 reads CASSVRRVGDTIYF. The CDR3 nucleotides are TGTGCCAGCAGCGTACGGAGGGTTGGAGACACCATATATTTT.

This clone was seen a handful of times. The gene calls are TRBV6-5 and TRBJ1-5; D is possibly TRBD1 (5 bases). The CDR3 is made up of 17 amino acids. From germline, CDR1 is MNHEY and CDR2 SVGAGI. The V end lost 7 bases, the J end lost 0 bases, and 19 bases lay between the germline ends. CDR3 sequence: CASIYGDGGYSNQPQHF. CDR3 DNA: TGTGCCAGCATTTATGGAGACGGGGGATATAGCAATCAGCCCCAGCATTTT.

This rearrangement joins TRBV20-1 to TRBJ2-7; 9 bases line up with TRBD2. Trimming took 0 bases from V and 1 from J; bases not matched to a gene: 4. The CDR3 has 15 residues. CDR1 and CDR2 (germline): DFQATT, SNEGSKA (reference sequence). The CDR3 coding sequence is TGCAGTGCTAGAGATTGGAGCGGGAGGTCCTACGAGCAGTACTTC. It specifies CSARDWSGRSYEQYF.

This clone was counted many times. The chain employs TRBV14 and TRBJ2-7; D is undetermined. The V and J ends lost 8 bases and 1 base respectively, with 9 bases between them. There are 12 residues in the CDR3. Germline CDR1 and CDR2: SGHDN and FVKESK. The CDR3 here is CASGETSYEQYF. The CDR3 bases are TGTGCCAGCGGCGAGACTTCCTACGAGCAGTACTTC.

This clone appeared many times. V is TRBV7-2 and J is TRBJ1-1; D remains unclear. Germline lookup yields CDR1 SGHTA and CDR2 FQGNSA. V was shortened by 2 bases and J by 0 bases, with 7 bases between the two germline ends. CDR3 length equals 14 residues. CDR3 loop: CASSLNRMNTEAFF. CDR3 DNA: TGTGCCAGCAGCTTAAACCGGATGAACACTGAAGCTTTCTTT.